This TCR beta chain was profiled in a study of cytomegalovirus exposure and HLA in healthy donors. Findings and limits, study-wide: The study labeled approximately 150 TCR beta chains cytomegalovirus-associated.

Losses at the gene ends were 4 bases for V and 5 bases for J; bases not matched to a gene: 18. Per the germline V gene, CDR1 is MGHRA and CDR2 is YSYEKL. This CDR3 contains 18 residues. On this clone: The target antigen is unknown.

Repertoires were generated with immunoSEQ multiplex PCR, while TCRdb's copy carries only in-frame clones and drops some. The table records roughly 120,000 clones, roughly 82% of them present only once. The clonotype originates from a man younger than 35 in good health and CMV-seronegative. V usage is TRBV4-1 and J usage is TRBJ1-2; 8 bases are shared with TRBD1. The specimen sequenced was PBMCs. Here the CDR3 reads CASSPERGAGGVRYGYTF. CDR3 coding DNA: TGCGCCAGCAGCCCGGAAAGGGGTGCAGGGGGCGTCAGGTATGGCTACACCTTC.